The entry below gives a single T cell receptor beta chain sequence along with its context. Its antigen is undetermined. The data originate from a study of OX40 agonist ivuxolimab in advanced cancers. Measured with immunoSEQ multiplex PCR; TCRdb has only the in-frame clones, and not every one. The data hold 70,000 to 85,000 clones, with roughly 84% observed a single time. Whole-study results and caveats: At 0.1 to 3.0 mg/kg and by week 6, clonal expansion occurred in CD4+ and CD8+ blood T cells.

The CDR3 spans 15 residues. Trimming took off 4 bases at V and 8 bases at J, with 15 bases between the two ends. Germline V lookup: CDR1 LGHNA, CDR2 YSLEER. The receptor was isolated from an adult with an advanced solid tumor such as melanoma, head and neck, liver or kidney cancer. Source: CD4+ or CD8+ T cells sorted from blood, taken in a trial of the OX40 agonist ivuxolimab. The chain combines TRBV4-3 with TRBJ1-6; possible D gene TRBD1, 5 bases. CDR3 protein: CASSPLQVKDSPLHF. CDR3 nucleotide sequence: TGCGCCAGCAGCCCTTTACAGGTTAAGGATTCACCCCTCCACTTT.